This T cell receptor (beta chain) was sequenced during a study of CD8+CD57+ T cells in acquired aplastic anemia. Study details: The mean DNA yield obtained from sorted CD4+ and CD8+ cells came to roughly 3.4 ug. Average CD4+ read depth in healthy donors was some 11 million reads.

General study results and limits: Shared by patients and controls, twenty-nine CD8+ CDR3s were abundant in patients.

Remarks on this clonotype: Its antigen is still unknown.

TCR beta VDJ and CDR3 were profiled, and genomic DNA was the template. TCRdb re-derived calls from the reads in MiXCR, one entry per CDR3 protein. Found here are about 130,000 distinct CDR3 sequences, about 46% of them singletons; the top ten hold about 2.5%. The CDR3 has 10 amino acids. Trimming shortened V by 5 bases and J by 2 bases, and 2 bases separated the two germline ends. The germline CDR1 and CDR2 sequences are SQVTM and ANQGSEA. The V call is TRBV29-1, the J call TRBJ2-3, with D uncertain. Sequenced sample: sorted CD4+, CD8+, or CD8+CD57+ T cells (not recorded which) from PBMCs. The source is a human donor in good health, serving as a control. The CDR3 is CSVFTDTQYF. CDR3 sequence (DNA): TGCAGCGTTTTCACAGATACGCAGTATTTT.